This T cell receptor (beta chain) comes out of a study of identical twins. Study results and limitations: Twins' excess sharing was less marked for out-of-frame beta sequences.

This clonotype was seen ten or more times. Its antigen is currently unknown. This CDR3 spans 17 amino acids. The germline CDR1 and CDR2 sequences are SGHTA and FQGTGA. V shed 0 bases, J shed 0 bases, and the junction held 3 bases outside the gene matches. TCRdb re-called the 5' RACE reads through MiXCR, storing one row per CDR3 protein. The sample has 500,000 or so distinct CDR3 sequences; approximately 15% are singletons. These same records also appear under a second study, on yellow fever vaccine responses in identical twins.

The chain is built from TRBV7-3 and TRBJ2-3; 10 nucleotides agree with TRBD2. The TCR was taken from a woman aged 18 to 35 in good health. Sequencing was performed on CD4+ T cells sorted from blood. CDR3 nucleotide sequence: TGTGCCAGCAGCTTAACGACTAGCGGGTCCAGCACAGATACGCAGTATTTT. Protein product: CASSLTTSGSSTDTQYF. The full variable domain, in which reference TRBV7-3 and TRBJ2-3 provide the parts outside the CDR3, is GAGVSQTPSNKVTEKGKYVELRCDPISGHTALYWYRQSLGQGPEFLIYFQGTGAADDSGLPNDRFFAVRPEGSVSTLKIQRTERGDSAVYLCASSLTTSGSSTDTQYFGPGTRLTVL.